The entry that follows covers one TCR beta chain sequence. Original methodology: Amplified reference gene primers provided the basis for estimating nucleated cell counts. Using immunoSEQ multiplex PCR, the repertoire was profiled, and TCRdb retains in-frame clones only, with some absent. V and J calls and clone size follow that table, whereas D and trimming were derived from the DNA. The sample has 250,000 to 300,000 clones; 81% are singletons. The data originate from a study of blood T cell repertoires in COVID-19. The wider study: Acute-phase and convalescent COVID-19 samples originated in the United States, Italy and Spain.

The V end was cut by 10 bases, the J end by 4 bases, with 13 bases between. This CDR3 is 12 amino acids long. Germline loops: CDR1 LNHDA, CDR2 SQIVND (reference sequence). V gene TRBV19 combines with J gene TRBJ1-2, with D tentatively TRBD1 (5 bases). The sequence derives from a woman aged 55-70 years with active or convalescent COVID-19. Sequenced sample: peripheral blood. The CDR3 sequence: CATELGGYGYTF. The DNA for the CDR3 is TGTGCCACCGAACTCGGGGGCTATGGCTACACCTTC.